This TCR beta chain was observed in a study of beta chain features in type 1 diabetes. Overall study context: The number of sorted cells examined across all samples was fewer than 110,000,000. Whole-study findings and limits: Diminished insertions and augmented deletions at VDJ junctions characterized type 1 diabetes patients. In all four CD4+ subsets, TCRB CDR3 length was significantly, moderately reduced in type 1 diabetes.

Every bit of the isolated RNA underwent reverse transcription, so sequencing read expressed TCRB transcripts. Clones were sequenced by immunoSEQ multiplex PCR, and TCRdb holds only the in-frame ones, with some missing. The sample consists of more than 550,000 clones, 11% to 15% of them appearing once. Regarding this clone: As yet, its antigen is unknown. The same CDR3 arises from other DNA sequences in this sample as well.

The clonotype comes from a man between 18 and 29 years old with type 1 diabetes. The sample comprised naive CD4+ T cells from blood.

The CDR3 DNA reads as TGTGCCTGGAGTGAGGGGAGCTCCTACAATGAGCAGTTCTTC. Encoded protein: CAWSEGSSYNEQFF. The chain employs TRBV30 and TRBJ2-1; the D call may be TRBD1 or TRBD2 (5 bases each). This CDR3 has 14 amino acids. The germline CDR1 and CDR2 sequences are GTSNPN and SVGIG (reference sequence). With 1 base removed from V and 0 bases from J, the gap between germline ends came to 7 bases.